The present T cell receptor beta chain was sequenced within a study of T cells in Graves' hyperthyroidism and ophthalmopathy (dated by TCRdb to about 2019). Study-wide context: Peripheral blood was sampled at the time of initial diagnosis, prior to any treatment. An independent validation cohort of fewer than 20 hyperthyroidism patients and approximately 16 patients who later progressed to ophthalmopathy tested prospective prediction of ophthalmopathy. TCR Vbeta CDR3 sequencing of around 130 peripheral blood samples (43 ophthalmopathy, roughly 74 hyperthyroidism and roughly 17 progressor patients) is reported in the paper. For training and testing, the roughly 97 patients in the discovery cohort were randomly divided in a 7:3 ratio. Thyroid tissue and blood T-cell repertoires from over 5 Graves' hyperthyroidism patients were also compared in the study. Following sampling, methimazole starting at 30 mg daily was given to hyperthyroidism patients, and high-dose intravenous methylprednisolone was given to ophthalmopathy patients. A discovery cohort of about 95 patients, fewer than 50 with Graves' ophthalmopathy and approximately 55 with stable Graves' hyperthyroidism, was used to find distinguishing TCR V-J signatures. Study-wide conclusions, independent of this receptor: Ophthalmopathy was separated from stable hyperthyroidism by a 13 V-J signature model, with 87.88% sensitivity and about 81% specificity obtained in cross-validation and 80%/75% obtained in testing. Sample size was not statistically predetermined, and investigators were not blinded to group allocation. Most expanded thyroid clonotypes (frequency above 0.001) were also found in blood, which suggests that blood repertoires may mirror thyroid immune responses. In validation, progression to ophthalmopathy was predicted by the model with roughly 71% sensitivity and roughly 76% specificity, a median of roughly 6.4 months before onset.

This clonotype was counted at least ten times. No antigen is known for it. Base qualities were left out, and no much larger clone turns up one base away. Ophthalmopathy patients had moderately to severely active disease, with a Clinical Activity Score of 3 or more, a NOSPECS grade of 4 or more, and a disease duration of less than 3 months. Patients with uncontrolled infections, other autoimmune diseases, pregnancy or lactation were excluded. Diagnoses were based on clinical symptoms, serum thyroxine and TRAb, thyroid ultrasound and orbital computed tomography. PBMCs were isolated from about 9.1 ml of fresh peripheral blood by Ficoll-Paque density gradient centrifugation. Total RNA was extracted using Trizol reagent, and RNA quality was assessed on an Agilent 2100 Bioanalyzer. The TCR beta CDR3 regions were amplified from RNA transcripts. For the first round of RT-PCR on the TCR CDR3, the HTBI primer set was used together with the Qiagen OneStep RT-PCR kit. Libraries were constructed in a second round of multiplex PCR, after which size selection and purification were carried out. Paired-end sequencing of the libraries was performed with 100 bp reads on an Illumina HiSeq2000. On the study's bioinformatics: SOAPnuke was used to process the raw data, with reads discarded if the reads contained adapters or uncalled bases, had a mean Phred below 15, or lacked an exact constant-primer or identifier match. High-quality paired reads were merged with COPE v1.2.5, and unique nucleotide sequences were defined as clonotypes. MiTCR v1.1 was used to align clonotypes to the IMGT TRBV, TRBD and TRBJ reference segments. Analysis was restricted to V-J combinations with a frequency above 0.0001, which covered about 99% of repertoires. The TCS score was defined as F50 (clonal expansion) divided by E x V (chaos), with BLOSUM62-based TCRdist calculated between CDR3 peptides within each V-J. Welch's t-statistics and random forest reduced 500 to 550 V-J features to roughly 13, which were used in a naive Bayes classifier (R e1071). Clones were called with MiXCR by TCRdb after fastp trimmed the public reads at Q25, and only in-frame beta chains were retained. Rows with a matching CDR3 protein are joined into one entry that keeps the most common DNA and genes. These V and J calls originate from TCRdb's pipeline instead of the authors' own analysis. The sample table holds some 300,000 distinct CDR3 sequences, of which roughly 19% were seen once. The ten top clones hold under 45% of the sample.

CDR3 length: 16 amino acids, cysteine to phenylalanine. CDR3 DNA is the only sequence kept; it has 48 bases, read in frame from the first base. The germline V and J ends show losses of 3 bases and 2 bases respectively, and no gene match explains 6 bases of the junction. The germline V gene gives CDR1 as MDHEN and CDR2 as SYDVKM. The receptor chain draws on TRBV28 and TRBJ2-7; 11 bases in the middle match TRBD2. The receptor was derived from a man aged 45 to 65 with Graves' ophthalmopathy. The source material was blood. Here the CDR3 is given as CASSFGTSGYPYEQYF. The nucleotides read TGTGCCAGCAGTTTTGGGACTAGCGGTTACCCCTACGAGCAGTACTTC. Joined to the reference TRBV28 and TRBJ2-7 proteins, this CDR3 gives the full variable domain: DVKVTQSSRYLVKRTGEKVFLECVQDMDHENMFWYRQDPGLGLRLIYFSYDVKMKEKGDIPEGYSVSREKKERFSLILESASTNQTSMYLCASSFGTSGYPYEQYFGPGTRLTVT.